These T cell receptor beta chains were read from a single sample in a study of patients and donors after allogeneic stem cell transplantation. TCRdb reanalysed the RT-PCR reads using MiXCR and keeps one entry per CDR3 protein. The table shows fewer than 500,000 distinct CDR3 sequences, with about a sixth occurring only once. The specimen was blood, either unsorted or a sorted T cell fraction (not recorded which). The receptors were sampled from a human donor who was either an allogeneic HSCT recipient or a stem cell or donor lymphocyte infusion donor (not recorded which). It is not recorded whose cells these are; they may come from a transplant donor. Each CDR3 is given with its conserved first and last residue. A D gene is named only where the DNA matches it firmly. The listing skips clone size in some rows; elsewhere it reads once, few, many or a size class.

D gene	V gene	J gene	clone size	CDR3 DNA	CDR3 protein
-	TRBV5-5	TRBJ2-3	-	TGTGCCAGCAGCTTGGAGCCTTGGGGTACGCAGTATTTT	CASSLEPWGTQYF
-	TRBV27	TRBJ2-7	-	TGTCCTACCTCCCCCGGGGTATCCTACAAGCAGTACTTC	CPTSPGVSYKQYF
TRBD1	TRBV29-1	TRBJ2-7	many	TGCAGCGTTGGAAACTTGGACAGGGGGTACGAGCAGTACTTC	CSVGNLDRGYEQYF
TRBD2	TRBV7-2	TRBJ2-1	few	TGTGCCAGCAGCTCCCAGCGGGGGCCCCGGAATGAGCAGTTCTTC	CASSSQRGPRNEQFF
-	TRBV5-6	TRBJ2-1	few	TGTGCCAGCAGGAGGGCGGTTGAGCAGTTCTTC	CASRRAVEQFF
-	TRBV5-1	TRBJ1-1	-	TGCGCCAGCAGCTTGTCTGCAACAGGTACCACTGAAGCTTTCTTT	CASSLSATGTTEAFF
-	TRBV12-3/TRBV12-4	TRBJ2-7	many	TGTGCCAGCAGCCCCATCCCGGGACCTAGAGACGAGCAGTACTTC	CASSPIPGPRDEQYF
TRBD1	TRBV19	TRBJ2-7	few	TGTGCCACCGGACAGGGAGTCTCCTACGAGCAGTACTTC	CATGQGVSYEQYF
-	TRBV10-3	TRBJ2-2	-	TGTGCCATCAGCCACAACACCGGGGAGCTGTTTTTT	CAISHNTGELFF
-	TRBV5-4	TRBJ2-5	few	TGTGCCAGCAGCAGTCGGCAGGGTGGTATCGGAGAGACCCAGTACTTC	CASSSRQGGIGETQYF